This T cell receptor beta chain was recovered during a study of tumor and adjacent non-tumor tissue in lung cancer. Three rounds of nested PCR, following a modified ARM-PCR protocol, produced the TCRbeta library. TCRdb reprocessed the multiplex PCR reads via MiXCR and lists one record per CDR3 protein. The profile shows 90,000 to 130,000 distinct CDR3 sequences, 84% of them singletons. This clonotype was seen a single time. The junction and the germline gene differ at one end; a read error may be behind it. RNA was extracted from bulk tissue without any cell sorting. Germline CDR1 reads SGHTA; CDR2 reads FQGTGA. The CDR3 runs 12 residues.

This TCR derives from a man in his 70s with non-small cell lung cancer. The V and J genes are TRBV7-3 and TRBJ2-1; D gene uncertain. The specimen was lung tumor tissue. The CDR3, as DNA: TGTGCCAGCTGCTTGTCCGGCACTGAGCAGTTCTTC. Protein product: CASCLSGTEQFF.